The rows below give T cell receptor beta chains drawn from one sample of a study of post-analysis software for immune sequencing data. TCRdb reprocessed the PCR reads via MiXCR and lists one record per CDR3 protein. Of roughly 800,000 distinct CDR3 sequences in the sample, 25% to 30% were seen once. The source material was blood. These receptors all stem from a girl aged 10-17 years with multiple sclerosis. The CDR3 runs from the conserved cysteine through the conserved F or W. D genes are given only for firm matches. Size is stated for part of the rows, as once, few or many counts, or as a class when the clone is expanded.

j_call: TRBJ1-2
d_call: TRBD1
clone_size: -
v_call: TRBV6-1
cdr3_nt: TGTGCCAGCAGCAATCACGACAGGGGCGTTTATGGCTACACCTTC
cdr3_aa: CASSNHDRGVYGYTF

j_call: TRBJ2-6
d_call: -
clone_size: -
v_call: TRBV7-2
cdr3_nt: TGTGCCAGCAGCCGCCAATGGCTTTCTGGGGCCAACGTCCTGACTTTC
cdr3_aa: CASSRQWLSGANVLTF

j_call: TRBJ2-7
d_call: -
clone_size: -
v_call: TRBV15
cdr3_nt: TGTGCCACCAGCACTGGAGGGGAAGGGACCTACGAGCAGTACTTC
cdr3_aa: CATSTGGEGTYEQYF

j_call: TRBJ2-1
d_call: -
clone_size: few
v_call: TRBV18
cdr3_nt: TGTGCCAGCTCACATACTGGGGCTGATGAGCAGTTCTTC
cdr3_aa: CASSHTGADEQFF

j_call: TRBJ2-5
d_call: -
clone_size: few
v_call: TRBV21-1
cdr3_nt: TGTGCCAGCAGCAAAGTGGAGAGGAAGGAAGAGACCCAGTACTTC
cdr3_aa: CASSKVERKEETQYF

j_call: TRBJ2-1
d_call: -
clone_size: few
v_call: TRBV7-2
cdr3_nt: TGTGCCAGCACAAAGGCGACTTGGCCTGGCGATGAGCAGTTCTTC
cdr3_aa: CASTKATWPGDEQFF

j_call: TRBJ1-2
d_call: -
clone_size: many
v_call: TRBV29-1
cdr3_nt: TGCAGCGTTGAAGATGGGGGCCGCAACTATGGCTACACCTTC
cdr3_aa: CSVEDGGRNYGYTF

j_call: TRBJ2-6
d_call: TRBD1
clone_size: -
v_call: TRBV24-1
cdr3_nt: TGTGCCACCAGTGATTTCCGACAGGGGAGCTCTGGGGCCAACGTCCTGACTTTC
cdr3_aa: CATSDFRQGSSGANVLTF

j_call: TRBJ2-1
d_call: TRBD1
clone_size: many
v_call: TRBV5-1
cdr3_nt: TGCGCCAGCAGCTCCGGGACAGGGAACAATGAGCAGTTCTTC
cdr3_aa: CASSSGTGNNEQFF

j_call: TRBJ1-1
d_call: -
clone_size: -
v_call: TRBV27
cdr3_nt: TGTGCCAGCAGTTGGCAGGGGTTGGGCACTGAAGCTTTCTTT
cdr3_aa: CASSWQGLGTEAFF

j_call: TRBJ1-5
d_call: -
clone_size: few
v_call: TRBV20-1
cdr3_nt: TGTAGTGCTACGACGTGGGGGAGCAATCAGCCCCAGCATTTT
cdr3_aa: CSATTWGSNQPQHF

j_call: TRBJ2-5
d_call: -
clone_size: many
v_call: TRBV10-3
cdr3_nt: TGTGCCATCAGTGAGTCGACGGAGACCCAGTACTTC
cdr3_aa: CAISESTETQYF

j_call: TRBJ2-7
d_call: -
clone_size: -
v_call: TRBV7-9
cdr3_nt: TGTGCCAGCAGCCCAGCTGCACTGACCTACGAGCAGTACTTC
cdr3_aa: CASSPAALTYEQYF

j_call: TRBJ2-7
d_call: -
clone_size: few
v_call: TRBV9
cdr3_nt: TGTGCCAGCAGCGTAGGATTTTTGGAAGGGGACGAGCAGTACTTC
cdr3_aa: CASSVGFLEGDEQYF

j_call: TRBJ2-5
d_call: -
clone_size: -
v_call: TRBV29-1
cdr3_nt: TGCAGCGTTGCGACGGATTACCAAGAGACCCAGTACTTC
cdr3_aa: CSVATDYQETQYF

j_call: TRBJ2-1
d_call: -
clone_size: few
v_call: TRBV7-2
cdr3_nt: TGTGCCAGCAGCTTAGAAGAAGTCAATGAGCAGTTCTTC
cdr3_aa: CASSLEEVNEQFF

j_call: TRBJ1-3
d_call: TRBD1
clone_size: -
v_call: TRBV3-1
cdr3_nt: TGTGCCAGCAGCCAAAAGACAGGGGGCTCTGGAAACACCATATATTTT
cdr3_aa: CASSQKTGGSGNTIYF

j_call: TRBJ1-6
d_call: -
clone_size: -
v_call: TRBV7-2
cdr3_nt: TGTGCCAGCAGCTTAAACTGGCGTAATTCACCCCTCCACTTT
cdr3_aa: CASSLNWRNSPLHF

j_call: TRBJ2-7
d_call: -
clone_size: -
v_call: TRBV7-2
cdr3_nt: TGTGCCGGCAGCACCATAGGGGTGGAGCAGTACTTC
cdr3_aa: CAGSTIGVEQYF

j_call: TRBJ2-3
d_call: TRBD2
clone_size: few
v_call: TRBV4-3
cdr3_nt: TGCGCCAGCAGCCAAGATAGACTAGCGGGAGGGGATACGCAGTATTTT
cdr3_aa: CASSQDRLAGGDTQYF

j_call: TRBJ2-7
d_call: TRBD1
clone_size: -
v_call: TRBV4-3
cdr3_nt: TGCGCCAGCAGCCAGGGGACAGGGGGCCTCTACGAGCAGTACTTC
cdr3_aa: CASSQGTGGLYEQYF

j_call: TRBJ2-5
d_call: -
clone_size: -
v_call: TRBV4-2
cdr3_nt: TGTGCCAGCAGCCAAAACCTATGGGGTCAAGAGACCCAGTACTTC
cdr3_aa: CASSQNLWGQETQYF

j_call: TRBJ2-1
d_call: -
clone_size: -
v_call: TRBV9
cdr3_nt: TGTGCCAGCGGTGCGGGCCTCATCCGACCCAATGAGCAGTTCTTC
cdr3_aa: CASGAGLIRPNEQFF

j_call: TRBJ2-2
d_call: -
clone_size: few
v_call: TRBV6-5
cdr3_nt: TGTGCCAGCAGACGTGGACCGGCTAACACCGGGGAGCTGTTTTTT
cdr3_aa: CASRRGPANTGELFF

j_call: TRBJ2-1
d_call: -
clone_size: -
v_call: TRBV4-2
cdr3_nt: TGTGCCAGCAGCCAAACTGGGGGCACCTACAATGAGCAGTTCTTC
cdr3_aa: CASSQTGGTYNEQFF

j_call: TRBJ1-2
d_call: TRBD1
clone_size: -
v_call: TRBV24-1
cdr3_nt: TGTGCCACCAGTGAGCGTCTTCGGGACAGGGGTTATGGCTACACCTTC
cdr3_aa: CATSERLRDRGYGYTF

j_call: TRBJ1-1
d_call: -
clone_size: -
v_call: TRBV7-2
cdr3_nt: TGTGCCAGCAGCTTAGGCCAGGCAAGGGAAGCTTTCTTT
cdr3_aa: CASSLGQAREAFF

j_call: TRBJ1-4
d_call: -
clone_size: -
v_call: TRBV29-1
cdr3_nt: TGCAGCGTTCTACGGGCCGCCGGTGAAAAACTGTTTTTT
cdr3_aa: CSVLRAAGEKLFF

j_call: TRBJ2-3
d_call: TRBD2
clone_size: -
v_call: TRBV20-1
cdr3_nt: TGCAGTGCTGCCGTGCGCAGGGTCGGACTAGCCGCAGATACGCAGTATTTT
cdr3_aa: CSAAVRRVGLAADTQYF

j_call: TRBJ2-1
d_call: -
clone_size: -
v_call: TRBV3-1
cdr3_nt: TGTGCCAGCAGCCAAGTGGGGGCAGGGCGTGAGCAGTTCTTC
cdr3_aa: CASSQVGAGREQFF

j_call: TRBJ2-5
d_call: -
clone_size: many
v_call: TRBV29-1
cdr3_nt: TGCAGCGTTGCCCCAGAAGAGACCCAGTACTTC
cdr3_aa: CSVAPEETQYF

j_call: TRBJ2-1
d_call: -
clone_size: many
v_call: TRBV20-1
cdr3_nt: TGCAGTGCTAGACCCGGGACTCCTGAGCAGTTCTTC
cdr3_aa: CSARPGTPEQFF

j_call: TRBJ2-4
d_call: -
clone_size: -
v_call: TRBV9
cdr3_nt: TGTGCCAGCAGCGATGGACTTCCAGCCAAAAACATTCAGTACTTC
cdr3_aa: CASSDGLPAKNIQYF

j_call: TRBJ1-2
d_call: -
clone_size: -
v_call: TRBV29-1
cdr3_nt: TGCAGCGTTCCCGCCGACAGCTTTGATGGCTACACCTTC
cdr3_aa: CSVPADSFDGYTF

j_call: TRBJ1-1
d_call: -
clone_size: few
v_call: TRBV6-6
cdr3_nt: TGTGCCAGCAGTGACGGATATCGGACAAGGAACACTGAAGCTTTCTTT
cdr3_aa: CASSDGYRTRNTEAFF

j_call: TRBJ2-2
d_call: -
clone_size: -
v_call: TRBV9
cdr3_nt: TGTGCCAGCAGCGTAGGACTCAACACCGGGGAGCTGTTTTTT
cdr3_aa: CASSVGLNTGELFF

j_call: TRBJ2-4
d_call: TRBD1
clone_size: few
v_call: TRBV28
cdr3_nt: TGTGCCAGCAGCCTAATGAGGACAGGGGCAAACATTCAGTACTTC
cdr3_aa: CASSLMRTGANIQYF

j_call: TRBJ2-7
d_call: TRBD2
clone_size: -
v_call: TRBV29-1
cdr3_nt: TGCAGCGTTGAACGGGAGGACCCCTACGAGCAGTACTTC
cdr3_aa: CSVEREDPYEQYF

j_call: TRBJ2-7
d_call: TRBD2
clone_size: many
v_call: TRBV29-1
cdr3_nt: TGCAGCGTTGACCCGGGACTAGCGGTCCGGTACTTC
cdr3_aa: CSVDPGLAVRYF

j_call: TRBJ1-4
d_call: TRBD1
clone_size: -
v_call: TRBV7-2
cdr3_nt: TGTGCCGGCACGACAGGGACTGCAACTAATGAAAAACTGTTTTTT
cdr3_aa: CAGTTGTATNEKLFF

j_call: TRBJ2-7
d_call: -
clone_size: -
v_call: TRBV11-2
cdr3_nt: TGTGCCAGCAGCTCCCCATGGGATACTTCCTACAATGAGCAGTACTTC
cdr3_aa: CASSSPWDTSYNEQYF

j_call: TRBJ2-3
d_call: TRBD1
clone_size: -
v_call: TRBV28
cdr3_nt: TGTGCCAGCAGTTTCTCGGGACAGGGACCCACAGATACGCAGTATTTT
cdr3_aa: CASSFSGQGPTDTQYF

j_call: TRBJ2-5
d_call: TRBD2
clone_size: -
v_call: TRBV24-1
cdr3_nt: TGTGCCACCAGTGACCTCCTAGCGGGAGGAACAGAGACCCAGTACTTC
cdr3_aa: CATSDLLAGGTETQYF